This T cell receptor (beta chain) is from a study of neurological immune-mediated disorders. There are a few counts of this clonotype. Its cognate antigen is unknown. TCRdb itself ran the 5' RACE reads through MiXCR, one entry per CDR3 protein. The sample contains 55,000 or so distinct CDR3 sequences, 3.5% to 4% of which appear only once. The germline V and J ends were trimmed by 6 bases and 1 base, with 13 bases remaining between them. The CDR3 runs 13 residues. Germline-derived CDR1 and CDR2 are DFQATT and SNEGSKA (reference sequence). Study results and limitations: Phylogenetic grouping assigned the repertoires of 18 of 34 multiple sclerosis patients to one related-CDR3 cluster, which constitutes a possible signature.

This TCR was sampled from a woman between 40 and 50 years old with multiple sclerosis. Sequencing used CD4+ T cells from blood. The rearrangement joins TRBV20-1 to TRBJ2-7; D unclear. The CDR3 loop is CSASGPTSYEQYF. DNA of the CDR3: TGCAGTGCCAGTGGACCTACTTCCTACGAGCAGTACTTC.